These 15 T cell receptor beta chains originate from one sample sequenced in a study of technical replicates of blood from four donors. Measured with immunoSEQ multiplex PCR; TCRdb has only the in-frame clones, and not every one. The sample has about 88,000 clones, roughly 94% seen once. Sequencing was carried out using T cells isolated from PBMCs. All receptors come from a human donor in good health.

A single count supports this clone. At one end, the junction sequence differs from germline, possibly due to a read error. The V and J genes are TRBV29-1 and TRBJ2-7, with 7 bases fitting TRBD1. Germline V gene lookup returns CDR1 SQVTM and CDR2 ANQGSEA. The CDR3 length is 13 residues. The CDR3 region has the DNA TGCAGCGTAGAAGACAGGGTTAGCTACGAGCAGTACTTC. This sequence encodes CSVEDRVSYEQYF.

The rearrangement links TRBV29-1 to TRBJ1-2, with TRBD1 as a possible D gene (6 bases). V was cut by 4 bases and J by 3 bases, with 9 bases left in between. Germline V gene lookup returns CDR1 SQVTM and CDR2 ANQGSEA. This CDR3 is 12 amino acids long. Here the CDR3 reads CSVGRGDYGYTF. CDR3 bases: TGCAGCGTTGGCAGGGGCGACTATGGCTACACCTTC.

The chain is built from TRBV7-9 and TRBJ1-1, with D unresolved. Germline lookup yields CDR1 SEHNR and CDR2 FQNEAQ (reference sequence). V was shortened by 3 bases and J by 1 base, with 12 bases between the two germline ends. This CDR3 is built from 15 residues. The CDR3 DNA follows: TGTGCCAGCAGCTTTATACAGACATCGAACACTGAAGCTTTCTTT. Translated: CASSFIQTSNTEAFF.

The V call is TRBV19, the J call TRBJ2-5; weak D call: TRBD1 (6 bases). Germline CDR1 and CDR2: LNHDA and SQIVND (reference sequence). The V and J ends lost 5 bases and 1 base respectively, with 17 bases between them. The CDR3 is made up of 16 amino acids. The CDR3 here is CASSPYLGQSQETQYF. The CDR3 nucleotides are TGTGCCAGTAGTCCTTATCTTGGACAGAGCCAAGAGACCCAGTACTTC.

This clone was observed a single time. The CDR3 DNA sequence: TGTGCCAGCTCACTTGGACAGGGCTATAGCAATCAGCCCCAGCATTTT. This sequence encodes CASSLGQGYSNQPQHF. This chain connects TRBV18 to TRBJ1-5; TRBD1 agrees at 8 bases. The CDR3 has 16 amino acids. Germline V gives CDR1 KGHSH, CDR2 LQKENI. J gave up 0 bases and V 4 bases, and 5 bases lay outside the gene matches. Complete variable domain (other parts from reference TRBV18 and TRBJ1-5): NAGVMQNPRHLVRRRGQEARLRCSPMKGHSHVYWYRQLPEEGLKFMVYLQKENIIDESGMPKERFSAEFPKEGPSILRIQQVVRGDSAAYFCASSLGQGYSNQPQHFGDGTRLSIL.

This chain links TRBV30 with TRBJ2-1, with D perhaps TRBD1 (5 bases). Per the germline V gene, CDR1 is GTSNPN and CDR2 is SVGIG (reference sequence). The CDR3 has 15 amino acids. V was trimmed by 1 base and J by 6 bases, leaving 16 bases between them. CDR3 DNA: TGTGCCTGGAGTGCAAGAGACAGAACGAGCAATGAGCAGTTCTTC. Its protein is CAWSARDRTSNEQFF.

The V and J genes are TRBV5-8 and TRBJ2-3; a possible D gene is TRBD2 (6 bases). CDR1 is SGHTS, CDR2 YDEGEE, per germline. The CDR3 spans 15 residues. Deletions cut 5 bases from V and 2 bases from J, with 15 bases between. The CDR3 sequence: CASRYRDLYTDTQYF. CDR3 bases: TGTGCCAGCAGATACCGGGACTTATACACAGATACGCAGTATTTT.

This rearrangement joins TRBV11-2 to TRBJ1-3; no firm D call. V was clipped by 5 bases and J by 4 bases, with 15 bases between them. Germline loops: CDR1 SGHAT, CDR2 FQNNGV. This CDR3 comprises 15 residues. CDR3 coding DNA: TGTGCCAGCAGCAAATCCGGGGTGATAGGAAACACCATATATTTT. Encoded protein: CASSKSGVIGNTIYF.

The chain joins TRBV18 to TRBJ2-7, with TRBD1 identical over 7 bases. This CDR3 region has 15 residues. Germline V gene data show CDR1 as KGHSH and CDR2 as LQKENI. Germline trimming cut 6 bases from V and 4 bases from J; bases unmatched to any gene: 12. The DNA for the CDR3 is TGTGCCAGCTCCCCCGACAGGGAGCGCGGGTACGAGCAGTACTTC. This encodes CASSPDRERGYEQYF. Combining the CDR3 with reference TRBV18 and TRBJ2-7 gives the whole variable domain NAGVMQNPRHLVRRRGQEARLRCSPMKGHSHVYWYRQLPEEGLKFMVYLQKENIIDESGMPKERFSAEFPKEGPSILRIQQVVRGDSAAYFCASSPDRERGYEQYFGPGTRLTVT.

CDR3 nucleotides: TGTGCCAGCGGTCCCGGGACAAGGAACACTGAAGCTTTCTTT. Amino acid sequence: CASGPGTRNTEAFF. This rearrangement joins TRBV6-1 to TRBJ1-1; TRBD1 is a possible D gene (6 bases). V lost 8 bases and J lost 1, with 14 bases in between. CDR3 length: 14 amino acids. Germline CDR1 is MNHNS and CDR2 is SASEGT.

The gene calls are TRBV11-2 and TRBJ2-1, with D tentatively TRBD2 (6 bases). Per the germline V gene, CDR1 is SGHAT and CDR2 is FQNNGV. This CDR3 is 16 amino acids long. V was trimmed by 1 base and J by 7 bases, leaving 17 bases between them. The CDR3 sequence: CASSLGPTSVRNEQFF. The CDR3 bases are TGTGCCAGCAGCTTAGGCCCGACTAGTGTGAGAAATGAGCAGTTCTTC. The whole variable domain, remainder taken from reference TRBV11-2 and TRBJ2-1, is EAGVAQSPRYKIIEKRQSVAFWCNPISGHATLYWYQQILGQGPKLLIQFQNNGVVDDSQLPKDRFSAERLKGVDSTLKIQPAKLEDSAVYLCASSLGPTSVRNEQFFGPGTRLTVL.

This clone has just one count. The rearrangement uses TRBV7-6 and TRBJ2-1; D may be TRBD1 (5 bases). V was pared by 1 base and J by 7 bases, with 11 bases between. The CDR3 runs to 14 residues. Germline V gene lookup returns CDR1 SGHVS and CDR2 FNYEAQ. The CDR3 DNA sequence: TGTGCCAGCAGCTTAGGACAGAGAGCTAATGAGCAGTTCTTC. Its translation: CASSLGQRANEQFF.

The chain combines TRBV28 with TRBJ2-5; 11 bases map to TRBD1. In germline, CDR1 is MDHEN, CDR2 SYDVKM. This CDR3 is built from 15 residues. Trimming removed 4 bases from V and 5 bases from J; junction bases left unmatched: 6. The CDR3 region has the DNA TGTGCCAGCAGTTCCCGGGACAGGGGGTGGGAGACCCAGTACTTC. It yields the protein CASSSRDRGWETQYF.

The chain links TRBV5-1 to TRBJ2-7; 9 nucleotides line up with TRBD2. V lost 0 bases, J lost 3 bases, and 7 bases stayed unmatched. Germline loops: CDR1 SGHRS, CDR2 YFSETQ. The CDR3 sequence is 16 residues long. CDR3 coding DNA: TGCGCCAGCAGCTTGGCAGCGGGGGGCGCAGGCTACGAGCAGTACTTC. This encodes CASSLAAGGAGYEQYF.

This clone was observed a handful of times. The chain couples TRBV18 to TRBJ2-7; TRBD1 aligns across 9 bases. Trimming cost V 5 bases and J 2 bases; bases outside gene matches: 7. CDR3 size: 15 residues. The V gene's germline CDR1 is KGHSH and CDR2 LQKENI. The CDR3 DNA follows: TGTGCCAGCTCAATCGGGACAGGGTCCCCCTACGAGCAGTACTTC. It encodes CASSIGTGSPYEQYF. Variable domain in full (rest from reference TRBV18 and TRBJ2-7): NAGVMQNPRHLVRRRGQEARLRCSPMKGHSHVYWYRQLPEEGLKFMVYLQKENIIDESGMPKERFSAEFPKEGPSILRIQQVVRGDSAAYFCASSIGTGSPYEQYFGPGTRLTVT.